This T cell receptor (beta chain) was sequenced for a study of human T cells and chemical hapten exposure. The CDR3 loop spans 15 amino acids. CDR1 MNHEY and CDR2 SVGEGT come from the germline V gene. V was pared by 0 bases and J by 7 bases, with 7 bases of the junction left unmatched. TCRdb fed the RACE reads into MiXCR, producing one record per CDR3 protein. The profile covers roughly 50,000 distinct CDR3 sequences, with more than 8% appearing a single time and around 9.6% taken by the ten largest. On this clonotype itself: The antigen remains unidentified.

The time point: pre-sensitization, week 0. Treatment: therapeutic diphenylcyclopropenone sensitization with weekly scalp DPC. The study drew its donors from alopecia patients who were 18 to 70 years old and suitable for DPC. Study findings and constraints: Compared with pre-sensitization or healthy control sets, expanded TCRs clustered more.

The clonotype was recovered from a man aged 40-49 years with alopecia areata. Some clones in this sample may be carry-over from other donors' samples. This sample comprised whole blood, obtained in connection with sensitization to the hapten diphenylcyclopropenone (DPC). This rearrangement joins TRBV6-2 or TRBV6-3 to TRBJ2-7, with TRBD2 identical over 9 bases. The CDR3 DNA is TGTGCCAGCAGTTACTCCGCGGGAGGGCCGTGGGAGCAGTACTTC. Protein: CASSYSAGGPWEQYF.